The next 25 T cell receptor beta chains were all read from a single sample in a study of identical twins. TCRdb re-called the 5' RACE reads with MiXCR, one entry per CDR3 protein. Of 250,000 or so distinct CDR3 sequences listed, about 8.9% are singletons. These data are also associated with another study on yellow fever vaccine responses in identical twins.

Sequencing input: CD8+ T cells sorted from blood. The receptors derive from a woman under 30 in good health.

Note on this clonotype: Given a much more abundant clone one base away, this may be a read error. The rearrangement joins TRBV20-1 to TRBJ2-1; D possibly corresponds to TRBD2 (5 bases). There are 16 residues in the CDR3. V was trimmed by 0 bases and J by 2 bases, leaving 14 bases between them. From germline, CDR1 is DFQATT and CDR2 SNEGSKA (reference sequence). The CDR3 DNA reads TGCAGTGCTAGAGACAGAGTTGGAGGTCCCTACAATGAGCAGTTCTTC. This codes for CSARDRVGGPYNEQFF.

This chain links TRBV6-1 with TRBJ2-7, with TRBD1 matching over 7 bases. The CDR3 has 15 amino acids. J gave up 2 bases and V 6 bases, and 10 bases lay outside the gene matches. Germline-derived CDR1 and CDR2 are MNHNS and SASEGT. The CDR3: CASSPPGTGAYEQYF. The CDR3 coding sequence is TGTGCCAGCAGCCCCCCGGGAACAGGGGCCTACGAGCAGTACTTC.

The CDR3 DNA sequence: TGTGCCAGCAGGGGACAGGGACCAGATACGCAGTATTTT. This translates into CASRGQGPDTQYF. The rearrangement joins TRBV25-1 to TRBJ2-3, with TRBD1 matching 9 bases. Germline CDR1 MGHDK, CDR2 SYGVNS. This CDR3 contains 13 residues. With V trimmed by 6 bases and J by 4 bases, 2 bases remained unmatched.

The CDR3 sequence: CASSQPEAITGDTQYF. The CDR3 nucleotides are TGTGCCAGCAGCCAACCCGAAGCGATAACCGGGGATACGCAGTATTTT. This rearrangement joins TRBV3-1 to TRBJ2-3; no clear D gene. V was clipped by 2 bases and J by 6 bases, with 18 bases between them. The CDR3 loop spans 16 amino acids. Germline lookup yields CDR1 LGHDT and CDR2 YNNKEL (reference sequence).

Only a few counts were recorded for this clonotype. The chain joins TRBV28 to TRBJ2-7; D may correspond to TRBD1 or TRBD2 (5 bases each). The CDR3 totals 15 residues. The germline V gene encodes CDR1 MDHEN and CDR2 SYDVKM. V lost 3 bases and J 2 bases, leaving 14 bases between the germline ends. The CDR3 loop is CASSFDIPGPYEQYF. The CDR3, as DNA: TGTGCCAGCAGTTTCGATATTCCGGGGCCCTACGAGCAGTACTTC.

This clonotype was counted at least ten times. The chain combines TRBV15 with TRBJ2-7, with 8 bases identical to TRBD1. CDR3 length equals 15 residues. V gave up 0 bases and J gave up 5 bases; unmatched junction bases: 6. Looked up from germline, CDR1 is LNHNV and CDR2 is YYDKDF (reference sequence). CDR3 DNA: TGTGCCACCAGCAGAGATCGGGACAGGATTAACGAGCAGTACTTC. Translated: CATSRDRDRINEQYF.

This clonotype was picked up many times. The CDR3 nucleotides read TGCGCCAGCAGCCAAGAATGGGGGAGCGGGAATAGAGAGCAGTTCTTC. It is translated as CASSQEWGSGNREQFF. The rearrangement uses TRBV4-1 and TRBJ2-1; 7 bases are a match to TRBD2. This CDR3 region has 16 residues. J lost 10 bases, V lost 0 bases, and 12 bases had no gene match. Germline assignment: CDR1 MGHRA and CDR2 YSYEKL.

The table lists this clonotype with a few counts. The chain joins TRBV25-1 to TRBJ2-5; TRBD1 agrees at 8 bases. V dropped 7 bases and J dropped 5; count of bases not matched to a gene: 6. The germline CDR1 and CDR2 sequences are MGHDK and SYGVNS. CDR3 length: 13 amino acids. For the CDR3, the DNA is TGTGCCAGCACTAACAGGGGGAGGGAGACCCAGTACTTC. Translating gives CASTNRGRETQYF.

The rearrangement uses TRBV20-1 and TRBJ2-2; D not resolved. V was pared by 6 bases and J by 8 bases, with 13 bases between. Germline V gene data show CDR1 as DFQATT and CDR2 as SNEGSKA (reference sequence). This CDR3 region has 12 residues. CDR3 sequence: CSAPGRQGELFF. The CDR3, as DNA: TGCAGTGCCCCAGGTCGCCAAGGGGAGCTGTTTTTT.

The chain links TRBV10-3 to TRBJ2-3; 7 nucleotides line up with TRBD2. This CDR3 spans 14 amino acids. Trimming cost V 11 bases and J 0 bases; bases outside gene matches: 8. The germline CDR1 and CDR2 sequences are ENHRY and SYGVKD. CDR3 protein: CASWQAGSTDTQYF. The CDR3 DNA reads as TGTGCCTCATGGCAAGCGGGAAGCACAGATACGCAGTATTTT.

The chain carries TRBV2 and TRBJ2-5, with TRBD1 as a possible D gene (6 bases). This CDR3 region has 17 residues. The germline V and J ends were trimmed by 1 base and 5 bases, with 20 bases remaining between them. From germline, CDR1 is SNHLY and CDR2 FYNNEI. The CDR3 loop is CASSEEPTGSLWETQYF. The CDR3 DNA reads as TGTGCCAGCAGTGAAGAGCCCACAGGGAGCTTATGGGAGACCCAGTACTTC.

Many counts were recorded for this clonotype. The chain recombines TRBV20-1 with TRBJ1-2; D not certain. Germline V gene lookup returns CDR1 DFQATT and CDR2 SNEGSKA (reference sequence). V was shortened by 0 bases and J by 8 bases, with 25 bases between the two germline ends. This CDR3 spans 17 amino acids. The CDR3 coding sequence is TGCAGTGCTAGAGATCCTAACTCTCTGCCCTCAGGTGACGGCTACACCTTC. Amino acids: CSARDPNSLPSGDGYTF.

In this sample, this clonotype turned up many times. The chain joins TRBV4-3 to TRBJ2-3; a weak D match, TRBD2 (6 bases). The CDR3 consists of 13 residues. V gave up 0 bases and J gave up 6 bases, with 7 bases separating them. Germline CDR1 is LGHNA and CDR2 is YSLEER. The CDR3 DNA is TGCGCCAGCAGCCAAGACGCGGGGGATACGCAGTATTTT. The encoded protein is CASSQDAGDTQYF.

This clonotype was detected a few times. The gene calls are TRBV5-6 and TRBJ2-6; no clear D. The ends were cut back, 2 bases at V and 2 bases at J, with 11 bases in the middle. CDR1 is SGHDT, CDR2 YYEEEE, per germline. This CDR3 region has 16 residues. For the CDR3, the DNA is TGTGCCAGCAGCTTTGGGGTCGATGCTGGGGCCAACGTCCTGACTTTC. Amino acids: CASSFGVDAGANVLTF. The entire variable domain, with the rest obtained from reference TRBV5-6 and TRBJ2-6, is as follows: DAGVTQSPTHLIKTRGQQVTLRCSPKSGHDTVSWYQQALGQGPQFIFQYYEEEERQRGNFPDRFSGHQFPNYSSELNVNALLLGDSALYLCASSFGVDAGANVLTFGAGSRLTVL.

The chain links TRBV20-1 to TRBJ2-7, with no clear D. The CDR3 is made up of 14 amino acids. The V and J ends lost 0 bases and 2 bases respectively, with 11 bases between them. Per germline, CDR1 DFQATT and CDR2 SNEGSKA (reference sequence). The CDR3 protein is CSARDIASAYEQYF. The CDR3, as DNA: TGCAGTGCTAGAGACATCGCCTCGGCCTACGAGCAGTACTTC.

This clonotype appeared a few times. This rearrangement joins TRBV4-3 to TRBJ1-1, with 9 bases fitting TRBD1. Germline-derived CDR1 and CDR2 are LGHNA and YSLEER. The CDR3 totals 16 residues. With V trimmed by 5 bases and J by 1 base, 8 bases remained unmatched. The CDR3 spells CASSSDRGISNTEAFF. For the CDR3, the DNA is TGCGCCAGCAGCTCGGACAGGGGAATATCGAACACTGAAGCTTTCTTT.

This clonotype occurred many times. The rearrangement uses TRBV7-9 and TRBJ2-7, with TRBD1 identical over 9 bases. The V gene end was trimmed by 5 bases and the J gene end by 4 bases; junction bases not matched to a gene: 6. This CDR3 has 14 amino acids. The germline CDR1 and CDR2 sequences are SEHNR and FQNEAQ (reference sequence). The CDR3 loop reads CASSHRDREYEQYF. The CDR3 nucleotides read TGTGCCAGCAGCCACCGGGACAGGGAATACGAGCAGTACTTC.

The V gene is TRBV5-1, the J gene TRBJ2-5; D is uncertain. Per germline, CDR1 SGHRS and CDR2 YFSETQ. CDR3 size: 14 residues. Trimming pared 4 bases from V and 5 bases from J, leaving 15 bases between. The CDR3 reads CASSPDLLAETQYF. The CDR3 coding sequence is TGCGCCAGCAGCCCGGACCTGCTGGCGGAGACCCAGTACTTC.

This clonotype was seen at least ten times. The chain has TRBV7-9 and TRBJ2-7, with 11 positions matching TRBD2. The germline CDR1 and CDR2 sequences are SEHNR and FQNEAQ (reference sequence). The CDR3 totals 15 residues. V dropped 3 bases and J dropped 2; count of bases not matched to a gene: 3. Here the CDR3 DNA reads TGTGCCAGCAGCTTGAAACTAGCGGGAGCCTACGAGCAGTACTTC. As protein: CASSLKLAGAYEQYF.

The genes are TRBV20-1 and TRBJ1-2; unclear D gene. The CDR3 spans 14 residues. Germline assignment: CDR1 DFQATT and CDR2 SNEGSKA (reference sequence). The germline V and J ends were trimmed by 4 bases and 3 bases, with 15 bases remaining between them. Written as DNA, the CDR3 is TGCAGTGCTACCGAACCACCGAGTTACTATGGCTACACCTTC. It translates to CSATEPPSYYGYTF.

This clonotype was picked up a small number of times. The V gene is TRBV20-1, the J gene TRBJ2-6, with D perhaps TRBD2 (5 bases). CDR1 DFQATT and CDR2 SNEGSKA come from the germline V gene (reference sequence). Trimming took 1 base from V and 1 from J, leaving 11 bases between them. The CDR3 totals 16 residues. The CDR3 bases are TGCAGTGCTAGAGGATCCGGACTGTCTGGGGCCAACGTCCTGACTTTC. Residues: CSARGSGLSGANVLTF.

This clonotype was counted at least ten times. This rearrangement joins TRBV29-1 to TRBJ1-1, with D possibly being TRBD1 (5 bases). V was clipped by 6 bases and J by 7 bases, with 9 bases between them. Germline V lookup: CDR1 SQVTM, CDR2 ANQGSEA. The CDR3 totals 10 residues. This CDR3 reads CSVAGSEAFF. CDR3 nucleotides: TGCAGCGTCGCAGGGAGTGAAGCTTTCTTT.

This clonotype was seen a few times. The genes are TRBV5-1 and TRBJ2-4; D is perhaps TRBD1 (5 bases). Germline loops: CDR1 SGHRS, CDR2 YFSETQ. This CDR3 spans 16 amino acids. V was cut by 0 bases and J by 0 bases, with 10 bases left in between. The CDR3 DNA reads TGCGCCAGCAGCTTGGATCAGGGAATAGCCAAAAACATTCAGTACTTC. It yields the protein CASSLDQGIAKNIQYF.

Remarks on this clonotype: A read error may be the cause here, since a much bigger clone is one base away. The chain couples TRBV29-1 to TRBJ2-3, with TRBD2 matching over 10 bases. This CDR3 region has 15 residues. Germline V lookup: CDR1 SQVTM, CDR2 ANQGSEA. After removal of 4 bases from V and 5 bases from J, the junction contained 9 bases not matched to a gene. CDR3 sequence reads: CSVGSTSGALDTQYF. The DNA for the CDR3 is TGCAGCGTTGGGTCCACTAGCGGGGCCCTAGATACGCAGTATTTT.

The V call is TRBV20-1, the J call TRBJ2-1, with 8 nucleotides matching TRBD2. CDR1 is DFQATT, CDR2 SNEGSKA, per germline (reference sequence). With 7 bases clipped from V and 3 bases from J, the junction kept 5 bases outside the gene matches. CDR3 length: 13 residues. The CDR3 region has the DNA TGCAGTGGCTTGACTAGCGACTACAATGAGCAGTTCTTC. Its translation: CSGLTSDYNEQFF.